The T cell receptor beta chain under discussion was sequenced for a study of human thymus T cells. This table comes from immunoSEQ multiplex PCR, and its TCRdb copy is limited to in-frame clones, with some not included. The sample lists fewer than 85,000 clones; approximately 95% were seen once. Surgeons resected thymus tissue during corrective heart surgery. Healthy Finnish infants undergoing corrective surgery for congenital heart defects were used as donors. Study outcomes and limitations: As related research reported, thymic repertoires overlapped highly among unrelated individuals. Across thymic and blood repertoires, the usage of V and J genes appeared to be biased.

For this clone: Its antigen is currently unknown.

Germline CDR1 and CDR2: MNHEY and SVGAGI. The length of the CDR3 is 15 residues. The ends lost 6 bases at V and 3 bases at J; junction bases unmatched: 6. This rearrangement joins TRBV6-5 to TRBJ2-2; 8 bases align to TRBD1. The sequencing sample was made of thymus tissue. The receptor was isolated from a girl less than two years old with a congenital heart defect but otherwise immunologically healthy. CDR3 DNA sequence: TGTGCCAGCAGCACGGACAGGGCCGACACCGGGGAGCTGTTTTTT. This encodes CASSTDRADTGELFF.